What follows are 21 T cell receptor beta chains derived from one specimen sequenced in a study of human T cells and chemical hapten exposure (dated by TCRdb to about 2021). What this sample's time point label stands for: patch test 1, 2 weeks after DPC sensitization. The meaning of the sample's treatment or condition label: therapeutic diphenylcyclopropenone sensitization with weekly scalp DPC. To prepare the library, RACE was applied. The run used a NextSeq 500. Clones were called with MiXCR by TCRdb after fastp trimmed the public reads at Q25, and only in-frame beta chains were retained. Under each unique CDR3 protein, matching rows form one entry showing the most common genes and DNA. Here the sample has around 160,000 distinct CDR3 sequences; 14% occur a single time. The top ten constitute 1.5% to 2% of the sample. The sequencing used whole blood, collected in connection with sensitization to the hapten diphenylcyclopropenone (DPC). Source of these receptors: a woman younger than 45 with alopecia areata. Some clones in this sample may be carry-over from other donors' samples.

The rearrangement uses TRBV29-1 and TRBJ1-1; TRBD1 might be the D (5 bases). Trimming shortened V by 6 bases and J by 6 bases, and 14 bases separated the two germline ends. CDR1 is SQVTM, CDR2 ANQGSEA, per germline. CDR3 size: 12 residues. The CDR3 sequence is CSVNGAAAEAFF. In DNA form, the CDR3 reads TGCAGCGTAAACGGGGCGGCTGCTGAAGCTTTCTTT. Variable domain in full (rest from reference TRBV29-1 and TRBJ1-1): SAVISQKPSRDICQRGTSLTIQCQVDSQVTMMFWYRQQPGQSLTLIATANQGSEATYESGFVIDKFPISRPNLTFSTLTVSNMSPEDSSIYLCSVNGAAAEAFFGQGTRLTVV.

This clonotype was found a few times. This chain connects TRBV18 to TRBJ2-7, with 11 nucleotides matching TRBD2. V gave up 4 bases and J gave up 4 bases; unmatched junction bases: 3. Germline CDR1 and CDR2: KGHSH and LQKENI. This CDR3 contains 14 residues. CDR3 amino acids: CASSLAGGRYEQYF. CDR3 bases: TGTGCCAGCTCACTAGCGGGAGGGCGGTACGAGCAGTACTTC.

The chain joins TRBV4-1 to TRBJ2-6; TRBD1 is a possible D gene (6 bases). The length of the CDR3 is 16 residues. Germline CDR1 is MGHRA and CDR2 is YSYEKL. V was trimmed by 0 bases and J by 0 bases, leaving 6 bases between them. In nucleotides, the CDR3 is TGCGCCAGCAGCCAAGAGGACAGCTCTGGGGCCAACGTCCTGACTTTC. The encoded protein is CASSQEDSSGANVLTF.

This clonotype was seen a handful of times. The CDR3 reads CASSFFGANVLTF. CDR3 coding DNA: TGTGCCAGCAGCTTTTTTGGGGCCAACGTCCTGACTTTC. The chain carries TRBV7-2 and TRBJ2-6; unclear D gene. The germline V gene encodes CDR1 SGHTA and CDR2 FQGNSA. The CDR3 sequence is 13 residues long. The ends were cut back, 3 bases at V and 3 bases at J, with 3 bases in the middle.

V usage is TRBV28 and J usage is TRBJ2-3; the match to TRBD2 covers 9 bases. Trimming removed 7 bases from V and 6 bases from J; junction bases left unmatched: 14. CDR3 size: 16 residues. Germline values: CDR1 MDHEN, CDR2 SYDVKM. The CDR3 protein is CASIQSGTSRSDTQYF. As DNA, the CDR3 is TGTGCCAGCATCCAATCCGGGACTAGCCGGTCGGATACGCAGTATTTT.

The chain is built from TRBV19 and TRBJ2-3, with a possible D match to TRBD2 (6 bases). The CDR3 is 17 amino acids. The ends were cut back, 3 bases at V and 1 base at J, with 17 bases in the middle. Germline V gene data show CDR1 as LNHDA and CDR2 as SQIVND (reference sequence). CDR3 DNA sequence: TGTGCCAGTAGTATGATTATCGGCGGGACTGGCACAGATACGCAGTATTTT. Its translation is CASSMIIGGTGTDTQYF.

In its sample, this clonotype was seen a few times. The chain combines TRBV12-3 or TRBV12-4 with TRBJ2-4; TRBD2 matches 9 bases. Trimming removed 7 bases from V and 2 bases from J; junction bases left unmatched: 9. This CDR3 region has 16 residues. The CDR3 DNA follows: TGTGCCAGCAAGCCTAGCGGGGCGCGGTCCAAAAACATTCAGTACTTC. This encodes CASKPSGARSKNIQYF.

This chain joins TRBV7-6 and TRBJ1-1; 10 bases align to TRBD1. The CDR3 is 14 amino acids. Trimming took 3 bases from V and 4 from J; bases not matched to a gene: 2. Germline V gives CDR1 SGHVS, CDR2 FNYEAQ. The CDR3: CASSFGTGVTEAFF. Here the CDR3 DNA reads TGTGCCAGCAGCTTTGGGACAGGGGTCACTGAAGCTTTCTTT.

In its sample, this clonotype was seen a few times. V usage is TRBV6-2 or TRBV6-3 and J usage is TRBJ1-2; D remains unclear. This CDR3 region has 13 residues. Germline V gene data show CDR1 as MNHEY and CDR2 as SVGEGT. V lost 4 bases and J 5 bases, leaving 11 bases between the germline ends. The CDR3 nucleotides read TGTGCCAGCAGTTCTACCGGGCGGTATGGCTACACCTTC. Amino acid sequence: CASSSTGRYGYTF.

This clonotype has only a few counts. V and J are TRBV3-2 and TRBJ2-1. TRBV3-2 is designated a pseudogene. CDR3 length: 17 residues. The CDR3 here is CASSQCVGPSSYNEQFF. The CDR3 region has the DNA TGTGCCAGCAGCCAATGTGTAGGACCCAGCTCCTACAATGAGCAGTTCTTC.

The V call is TRBV9, the J call TRBJ1-1, with 7 bases aligning to TRBD1. The V segment lost 4 bases and the J segment 4 bases; nucleotides outside the gene matches: 13. The CDR3 is made up of 16 amino acids. Germline V CDR1 and CDR2: SGDLS, YYNGEE. This CDR3 is CASSPFPGQYSTEAFF. The CDR3 DNA reads TGTGCCAGCAGCCCCTTTCCGGGACAGTATAGCACTGAAGCTTTCTTT.

The sample holds many counts of this clonotype. The chain recombines TRBV6-5 with TRBJ1-1; a possible D gene is TRBD1 (6 bases). The CDR3 consists of 16 residues. Trimming stripped 5 bases from V and 3 bases from J, with 19 bases between. Germline V gene data show CDR1 as MNHEY and CDR2 as SVGAGI. The CDR3 reads CASSQVQGLWDTEAFF. As DNA, the CDR3 is TGTGCCAGCAGTCAGGTCCAGGGGTTATGGGACACTGAAGCTTTCTTT.

CDR3 sequence (DNA): TGTGCCAGCAGCTTAGCGGGTGGCCTAGCGGGGGGTGAGCAGTTCTTC. Its protein product is CASSLAGGLAGGEQFF. The chain uses TRBV7-8 and TRBJ2-1; 11 bases are shared with TRBD2. The V gene end was trimmed by 0 bases and the J gene end by 9 bases; junction bases not matched to a gene: 7. This CDR3 spans 16 amino acids. CDR1 is SGHVS and CDR2 is FQNEAQ in the germline V gene.

This clonotype was counted a few times. This chain connects TRBV18 to TRBJ2-1, with TRBD1 matching 9 bases. The CDR3 is made up of 22 amino acids. The V gene's germline CDR1 is KGHSH and CDR2 LQKENI. Losses at the gene ends were 3 bases for V and 0 bases for J; bases not matched to a gene: 21. CDR3 bases: TGTGCCAGCTCACCTTACCAAACCCCGGGACAGGGTGTAATGGTCTCCTACAATGAGCAGTTCTTC. Amino acids: CASSPYQTPGQGVMVSYNEQFF.

The V gene is TRBV4-3, the J gene TRBJ1-4; D perhaps matches TRBD1 (5 bases). The CDR3 is 18 amino acids. Germline lookup yields CDR1 LGHNA and CDR2 YSLEER. V was cut by 0 bases and J by 3 bases, with 17 bases left in between. CDR3 sequence: CASSQEYPRMGPNEKLFF. In DNA, the CDR3 is TGCGCCAGCAGCCAAGAGTACCCCCGCATGGGGCCTAATGAAAAACTGTTTTTT.

A few counts support this clonotype. V gene TRBV29-1 combines with J gene TRBJ2-1; D not resolved. V was pared by 1 base and J by 5 bases, with 9 bases between. CDR1 is SQVTM and CDR2 is ANQGSEA in the germline V gene. This CDR3 is 13 amino acids long. The CDR3 DNA reads as TGCAGCGTTGAAGCGACTCCTGACAATGAGCAGTTCTTC. Its protein is CSVEATPDNEQFF.

This clonotype was seen a few times. V usage is TRBV18 and J usage is TRBJ1-5, with D possibly matching TRBD1 (5 bases). Germline values: CDR1 KGHSH, CDR2 LQKENI. The CDR3 runs 14 residues. Trimming left V 2 bases short and J 7 bases short, with 12 bases between. CDR3 DNA sequence: TGTGCCAGCTCACCATCCGGGGGGAGCCAGCCCCAGCATTTT. Protein product: CASSPSGGSQPQHF.

The gene calls are TRBV7-8 and TRBJ2-5, with D tentatively TRBD2 (5 bases). V was shortened by 5 bases and J by 1 base, with 20 bases between the two germline ends. Per germline, CDR1 SGHVS and CDR2 FQNEAQ. The CDR3 spans 17 residues. The CDR3 DNA sequence: TGTGCCAGCAGCGCCCGTCTAGGACTCACCTCCCAAGAGACCCAGTACTTC. This translates into CASSARLGLTSQETQYF.

The rearrangement joins TRBV29-1 to TRBJ2-7; no clear D. Trimming stripped 4 bases from V and 5 bases from J, with 12 bases between. The germline V gene has CDR1 SQVTM and CDR2 ANQGSEA. The CDR3 totals 12 residues. CDR3 DNA: TGCAGCGTTGGCACTGCCCTGAACGAGCAGTACTTC. Translating gives CSVGTALNEQYF.

This clonotype was seen a handful of times. The CDR3 region has the DNA TGTGCCAGTAGTTCTTCCGGGTCGACCGGTGAAAAACTGTTTTTT. Its protein product is CASSSSGSTGEKLFF. The chain has TRBV19 and TRBJ1-4, with D unclear. The germline V gene has CDR1 LNHDA and CDR2 SQIVND (reference sequence). The CDR3 has 15 amino acids. V lost 5 bases and J 7 bases, leaving 17 bases between the germline ends.

The rearrangement joins TRBV6-1 to TRBJ2-3; D not certain. Between the trimmed V and J ends, which lost 2 bases and 4 bases, there was a span of 7 bases. Per the germline V gene, CDR1 is MNHNS and CDR2 is SASEGT. The CDR3 has 13 amino acids. CDR3 in amino acids: CASSEKVPDTQYF. DNA of the CDR3: TGTGCCAGCAGTGAAAAGGTACCAGATACGCAGTATTTT.